The text below deals with one T cell receptor beta chain. The antigen is undetermined. The ends were cut back, 4 bases at V and 2 bases at J, with 13 bases in the middle. From germline, CDR1 is SGHRS and CDR2 YFSETQ. The length of the CDR3 is 15 residues. The data are from a study of T cell responses to AZD1222 COVID-19 vaccine. Here immunoSEQ multiplex PCR was the method, and the copy in TCRdb shows in-frame clones only, minus some. The sample consists of over 45,000 clones, around 80% of them appearing once. The study's findings and limits: Donor demographics were predominantly white British with a female majority; clonal diversity may be underestimated. Seropositive at baseline were only six or seven AZD1222 recipients. Close to half of all spike-specific TCRs reportedly target regions of the variants that are unmutated. Scientists sampled the repertoires only once the peak T cell response had passed.

This receptor was obtained from an adult in good health. The specimen was peripheral blood, collected on day 0 of AZD1222 vaccination. This sequence joins TRBV5-1 and TRBJ1-3; TRBD1 might be the D (5 bases). The CDR3 DNA sequence: TGCGCCAGCAGCCCGGGACTAGGGCCTGGAAACACCATATATTTT. This gives the protein CASSPGLGPGNTIYF.